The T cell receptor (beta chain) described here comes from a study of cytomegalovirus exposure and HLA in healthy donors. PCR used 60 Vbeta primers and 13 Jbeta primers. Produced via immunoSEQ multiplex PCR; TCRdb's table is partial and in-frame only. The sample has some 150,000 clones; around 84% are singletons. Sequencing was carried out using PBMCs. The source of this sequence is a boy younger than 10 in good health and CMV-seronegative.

The CDR3 is CASSEGQDNNYGYTF. The CDR3 DNA follows: TGTGCCAGCAGTGAGGGACAGGATAATAACTATGGCTACACCTTC. V usage is TRBV2 and J usage is TRBJ1-2, with 8 bases aligning to TRBD1. J lost 1 base, V lost 3 bases, and 4 bases had no gene match. The V gene's germline CDR1 is SNHLY and CDR2 FYNNEI. This CDR3 comprises 15 residues.